This T cell receptor beta chain was profiled in a study of shared clonotypes between healthy human individuals. General study findings and limits: Estimated richness was generally greater in naive than memory subsets.

Trimming at V came to 1 base and at J to 8 bases, leaving 9 bases not matched to a gene. Per germline, CDR1 SGHDT and CDR2 YYEEEE. The CDR3 totals 15 residues. Per sorted-subset replicate PCR, input was around 200 ng DNA, representing some 30,000 T cell genomes. Clones were read by immunoSEQ multiplex PCR, and TCRdb kept only the in-frame ones, dropping some. The sample carries millions of clones, about 95% recorded once. In the case of this clone: Its antigen is undetermined.

It was CD45RO-negative cells, positively selected for CCR7, that made up naive CD8 cells, with terminally differentiated effector memory CD45RA+ cells excluded. The genes are TRBV5-6 and TRBJ2-1, with TRBD2 matching over 7 bases. The clonotype originates from a young man in good health. The source material was naive CD8+ T cells sorted from blood. The CDR3 coding sequence is TGTGCCAGCAGCTTGTCAATGCGGGGGAGCCATGAGCAGTTCTTC. Amino acids: CASSLSMRGSHEQFF.